The following is a T cell receptor (beta chain) sequence with its context. Data came from immunoSEQ multiplex PCR; TCRdb stores just in-frame clones and leaves some out. The table has about 120,000 clones, about 83% seen once; the top ten hold approximately 3.5%. Germline V lookup: CDR1 LNHDA, CDR2 SQIVND (reference sequence). This CDR3 contains 19 residues. V lost 3 bases to trimming and J lost 2 bases; unmatched junction nucleotides: 14. Participants were placed into cohorts based on the clinical history they reported. Recovery among Cohort 3 donors was established by two negative PCRs, clearance, or symptom resolution. This record belongs to a study of blood T cell repertoires in COVID-19. Study background: Researchers got acute and convalescent COVID-19 samples from the United States, Italy and Spain. T cells, B-cell-depleted T cells, or PBMCs supplied cDNA or gDNA.

Sequencing input: PBMCs or T cells enriched from blood (not recorded which). The sequence was obtained from a woman younger than 45 who had recovered from COVID-19. The chain carries TRBV19 and TRBJ1-5, with 9 bases lining up with TRBD1. CDR3 coding DNA: TGTGCCAGTAGTATGTTCCCGCGCCGGGACAGGGTCGGCAATCAGCCCCAGCATTTT. The encoded protein is CASSMFPRRDRVGNQPQHF.